The clone carrying this T cell receptor (beta chain) has only a few counts. The antigen remains undetermined. This sample is drawn from a study of beta chain features in type 1 diabetes. About the research overall: Healthy donors and patients had similar age, gender and cell yields.

CDR1 is GTSNPN, CDR2 SVGIG, per germline (reference sequence). With 0 bases clipped from V and 5 bases from J, the junction kept 6 bases outside the gene matches. CDR3 length: 15 residues. Findings and limits, study-wide: PCR might favor shorter templates, but any such skew would affect patients and controls equally. Across all four CD4+ subsets, people with type 1 diabetes showed modestly shorter TCRB CDR3s.

A sort by CD45RO/CCR7/CD25/CD127/CD95/CD27 yielded CD4+ naive, central memory, regulatory and stem cell-like memory cells. cDNA synthesis used the whole RNA isolate, giving expressed TCRB sequences. Clones were sequenced by immunoSEQ multiplex PCR, and TCRdb holds only the in-frame ones, with some missing. The repertoire holds around 250,000 clones, approximately 25% seen once, with 0.012% in the top ten. The source of this sequence is a woman in her thirties with type 1 diabetes. This chain joins TRBV30 and TRBJ1-1, with 10 bases aligning to TRBD1. Sequenced sample: naive CD4+ T cells from blood. The CDR3 loop reads CAWSVGTGVFTEAFF. The DNA of the CDR3 is TGTGCCTGGAGTGTTGGGACAGGGGTTTTTACTGAAGCTTTCTTT. Variable domain in full (rest from reference TRBV30 and TRBJ1-1): SQTIHQWPATLVQPVGSPLSLECTVEGTSNPNLYWYRQAAGRGLQLLFYSVGIGQISSEVPQNLSASRPQDRQFILSSKKLLLSDSGFYLCAWSVGTGVFTEAFFGQGTRLTVV.